This T cell receptor beta chain came from a study of OX40 agonist ivuxolimab in advanced cancers. The wider study: With ivuxolimab, an agonistic anti-OX40 (CD134) antibody, patients were treated. Every 2 weeks, patients received ivuxolimab intravenously, dosed at 0.01 to 10 mg/kg.

This clone has just one count. Its target is not known. Study results and caveats: Antigen specificity of clonally expanded peripheral T cells was not established.

V gave up 6 bases and J gave up 2 bases; unmatched junction bases: 4. This CDR3 is 15 amino acids long. Germline V gives CDR1 MNHEY, CDR2 SVGAGI. Data came from immunoSEQ multiplex PCR; TCRdb stores just in-frame clones and leaves some out. The sample yields some 45,000 clones, 84% seen once. The sequencing used CD4+ or CD8+ T cells sorted from blood, collected in a trial of the OX40 agonist ivuxolimab. This chain links TRBV6-5 with TRBJ2-3; 11 bases are shared with TRBD2. This sequence originates from an adult with an advanced solid tumor such as melanoma, head and neck, liver or kidney cancer. The chain's CDR3 is CASRDSGGATDTQYF. DNA for the CDR3: TGTGCCAGCAGGGATAGCGGGGGGGCCACAGATACGCAGTATTTT.